This T cell receptor (beta chain) came from a study of T cell repertoires in cytomegalovirus infection. Study findings and constraints: There were carriers of CMV plus the relevant HLA, and cumulative public TCR beta family frequency identified them.

This clonotype was seen a few times. The antigen is undetermined. Germline assignment: CDR1 SGHTA and CDR2 FQGTGA. V was clipped by 5 bases and J by 8 bases; unmatched bases: 8. The length of the CDR3 is 14 residues. TCRdb reanalysed the reads using MiXCR and keeps one entry per CDR3 protein. The sample lists about 480,000 distinct CDR3 sequences, roughly 34% occurring once. The source is a human donor in good health (CMV status not recorded). Some clones in this sample may be carry-over from other donors' samples. The genes are TRBV7-3 and TRBJ2-1; 8 bases fit TRBD2. The sequences come from cultured PBMCs, collected from culture after CMV antigen stimulation. The CDR3 spells CASSMSGSRYEQFF. The CDR3 DNA follows: TGTGCCAGCAGCATGAGCGGGAGTAGGTATGAGCAGTTCTTC.